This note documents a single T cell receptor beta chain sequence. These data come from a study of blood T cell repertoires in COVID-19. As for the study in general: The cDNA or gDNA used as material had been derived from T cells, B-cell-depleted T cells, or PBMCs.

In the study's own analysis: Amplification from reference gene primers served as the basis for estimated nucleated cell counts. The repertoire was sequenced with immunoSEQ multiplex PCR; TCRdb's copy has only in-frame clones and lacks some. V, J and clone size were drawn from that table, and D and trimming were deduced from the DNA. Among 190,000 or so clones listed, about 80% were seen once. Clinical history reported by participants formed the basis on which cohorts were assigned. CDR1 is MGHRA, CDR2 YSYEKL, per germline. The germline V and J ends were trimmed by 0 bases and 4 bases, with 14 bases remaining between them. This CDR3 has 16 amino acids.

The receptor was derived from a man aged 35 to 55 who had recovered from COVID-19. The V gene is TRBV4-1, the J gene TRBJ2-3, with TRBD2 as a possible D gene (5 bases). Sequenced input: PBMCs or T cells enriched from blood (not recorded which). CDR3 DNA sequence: TGCGCCAGCAGCCAAGAAGCCAGCCGGCGGGCAGATACGCAGTATTTT. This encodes CASSQEASRRADTQYF.